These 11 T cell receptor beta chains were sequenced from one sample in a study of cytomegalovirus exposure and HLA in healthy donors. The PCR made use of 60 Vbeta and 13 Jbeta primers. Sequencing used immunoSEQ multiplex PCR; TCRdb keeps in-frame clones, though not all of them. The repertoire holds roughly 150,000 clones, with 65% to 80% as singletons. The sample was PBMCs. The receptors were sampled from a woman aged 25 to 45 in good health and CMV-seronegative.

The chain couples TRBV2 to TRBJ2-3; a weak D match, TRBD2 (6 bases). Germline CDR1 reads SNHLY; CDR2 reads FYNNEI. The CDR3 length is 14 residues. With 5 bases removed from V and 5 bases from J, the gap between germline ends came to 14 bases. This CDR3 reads CASSWTTVGDTQYF. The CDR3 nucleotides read TGTGCCAGCAGTTGGACTACGGTGGGAGATACGCAGTATTTT.

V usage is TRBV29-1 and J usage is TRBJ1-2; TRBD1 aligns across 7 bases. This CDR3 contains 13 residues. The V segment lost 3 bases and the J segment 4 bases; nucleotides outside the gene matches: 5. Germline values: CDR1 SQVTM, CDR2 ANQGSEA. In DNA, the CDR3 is TGCAGCGTTGAGGGTCGGACAGGCTATGGCTACACCTTC. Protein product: CSVEGRTGYGYTF.

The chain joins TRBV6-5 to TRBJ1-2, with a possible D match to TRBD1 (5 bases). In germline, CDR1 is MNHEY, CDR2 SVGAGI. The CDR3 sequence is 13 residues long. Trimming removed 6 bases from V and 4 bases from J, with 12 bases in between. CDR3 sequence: CASRSTDIYGYTF. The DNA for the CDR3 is TGTGCCAGCAGGTCGACAGACATCTATGGCTACACCTTC.

CDR3 in amino acids: CASSFYRDTGELFF. The CDR3, as DNA: TGTGCCAGCAGCTTTTACAGGGACACCGGGGAGCTGTTTTTT. J is TRBJ2-2 and V is TRBV11-2, with TRBD1 as a possible D gene (6 bases). The CDR3 spans 14 residues. The V gene lost 3 bases and the J gene lost 3 bases, with 8 bases spanning the gap. Looked up from germline, CDR1 is SGHAT and CDR2 is FQNNGV. The full variable domain, completed using reference TRBV11-2 and TRBJ2-2, is EAGVAQSPRYKIIEKRQSVAFWCNPISGHATLYWYQQILGQGPKLLIQFQNNGVVDDSQLPKDRFSAERLKGVDSTLKIQPAKLEDSAVYLCASSFYRDTGELFFGEGSRLTVL.

The chain's CDR3 is CASSLKGHLSTIYF. The CDR3 DNA reads TGTGCCAGCAGCTTGAAGGGACACCTCAGCACCATATATTTT. The chain carries TRBV7-9 and TRBJ1-3, with a possible D match to TRBD1 (6 bases). V was shortened by 3 bases and J by 9 bases, with 15 bases between the two germline ends. Germline CDR1 SEHNR, CDR2 FQNEAQ (reference sequence). There are 14 residues in the CDR3.

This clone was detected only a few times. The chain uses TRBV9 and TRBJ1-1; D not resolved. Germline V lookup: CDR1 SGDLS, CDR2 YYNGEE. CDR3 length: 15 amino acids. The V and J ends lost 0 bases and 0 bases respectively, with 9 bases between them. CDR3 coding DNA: TGTGCCAGCAGCGTAGGTGCGGGAATGAACACTGAAGCTTTCTTT. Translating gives CASSVGAGMNTEAFF.

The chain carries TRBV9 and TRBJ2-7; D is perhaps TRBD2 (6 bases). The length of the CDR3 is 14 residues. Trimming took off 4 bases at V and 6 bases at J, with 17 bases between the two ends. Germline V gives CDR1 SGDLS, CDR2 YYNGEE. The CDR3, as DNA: TGTGCCAGCAGCCTTAGGGACTCGGGGCTCGAGCAGTACTTC. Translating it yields CASSLRDSGLEQYF. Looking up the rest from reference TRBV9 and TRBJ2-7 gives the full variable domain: DSGVTQTPKHLITATGQRVTLRCSPRSGDLSVYWYQQSLDQGLQFLIQYYNGEERAKGNILERFSAQQFPDLHSELNLSSLELGDSALYFCASSLRDSGLEQYFGPGTRLTVT.

CDR3 loop: CASTKLAGEVGGELFF. CDR3 DNA: TGCGCCAGCACTAAACTAGCGGGAGAGGTGGGCGGGGAGCTGTTTTTT. The chain combines TRBV10-2 with TRBJ2-2, with 11 bases fitting TRBD2. The V segment lost 7 bases and the J segment 7 bases; nucleotides outside the gene matches: 11. CDR1 WSHSY and CDR2 SAAADI come from the germline V gene. The CDR3 consists of 16 residues.

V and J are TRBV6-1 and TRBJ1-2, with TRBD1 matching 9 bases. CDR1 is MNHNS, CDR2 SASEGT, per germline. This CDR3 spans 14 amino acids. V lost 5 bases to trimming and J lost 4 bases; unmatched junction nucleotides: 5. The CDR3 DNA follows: TGTGCCAGCAGTTGGGACAGGGCTACCTATGGCTACACCTTC. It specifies CASSWDRATYGYTF.

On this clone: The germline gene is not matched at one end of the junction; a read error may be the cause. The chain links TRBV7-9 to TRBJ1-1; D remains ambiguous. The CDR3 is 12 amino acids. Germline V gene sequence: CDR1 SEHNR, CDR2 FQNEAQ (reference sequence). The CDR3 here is CSSSLGLSEAFF. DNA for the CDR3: TGTTCCAGCAGCTTAGGACTTAGTGAGGCTTTCTTT.

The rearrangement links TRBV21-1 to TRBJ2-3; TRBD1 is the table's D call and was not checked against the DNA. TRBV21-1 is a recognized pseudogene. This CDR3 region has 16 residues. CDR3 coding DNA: TGTGCCAGCGTGGCTGACAGGCGAATCTGCGCAGATACGCAGTATTTT. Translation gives CASVADRRICADTQYF.